This TCR beta chain came from a study of blood T cell repertoires in COVID-19. Overall study context: Whether acute or convalescent, the COVID-19 samples came from the United States, Italy and Spain. Sources were T cells, B-cell-depleted T cells, or PBMCs; the material itself was cDNA or gDNA.

Per the original data handling: Nucleated cell number was recorded as an estimate derived from reference gene primer amplification. Libraries were prepared by immunoSEQ multiplex PCR; TCRdb keeps only in-frame clonotypes and omits some of them. Clone size and the V and J calls come from that table; the DNA yielded D and trimming. The repertoire holds around 100,000 clones, with roughly 84% as singletons. The receptor was isolated from a human donor in a cohort sampled during active COVID-19. The sample taken for sequencing was peripheral blood.

The CDR3 nucleotides read TGCGCCAGCAGGACTCCCGGGACAGCGAACACCGGGGAGCTGTTTTTT. The encoded protein is CASRTPGTANTGELFF. The chain links TRBV5-1 to TRBJ2-2; 7 nucleotides match TRBD1. Germline V gene data show CDR1 as SGHRS and CDR2 as YFSETQ. This CDR3 region has 16 residues. After removal of 5 bases from V and 0 bases from J, the junction contained 7 bases not matched to a gene.